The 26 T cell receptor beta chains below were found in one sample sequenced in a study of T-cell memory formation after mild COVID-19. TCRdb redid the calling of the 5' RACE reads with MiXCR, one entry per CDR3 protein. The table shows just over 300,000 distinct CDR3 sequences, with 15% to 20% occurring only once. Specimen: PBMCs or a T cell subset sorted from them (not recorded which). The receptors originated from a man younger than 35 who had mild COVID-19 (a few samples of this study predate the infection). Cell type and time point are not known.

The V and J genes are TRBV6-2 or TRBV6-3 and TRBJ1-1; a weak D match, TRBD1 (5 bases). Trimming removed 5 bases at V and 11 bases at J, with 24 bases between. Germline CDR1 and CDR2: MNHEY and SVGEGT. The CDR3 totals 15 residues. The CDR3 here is CASSQWGGDSREAFF. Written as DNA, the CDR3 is TGTGCCAGCAGTCAGTGGGGTGGTGACAGCCGGGAGGCTTTCTTT.

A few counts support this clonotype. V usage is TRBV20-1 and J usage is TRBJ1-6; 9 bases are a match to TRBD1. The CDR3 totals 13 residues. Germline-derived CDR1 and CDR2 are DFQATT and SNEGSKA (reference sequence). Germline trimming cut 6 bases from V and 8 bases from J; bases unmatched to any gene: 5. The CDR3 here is CSANTGGDSPLHF. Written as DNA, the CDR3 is TGCAGTGCCAACACAGGGGGCGATTCACCCCTCCACTTT.

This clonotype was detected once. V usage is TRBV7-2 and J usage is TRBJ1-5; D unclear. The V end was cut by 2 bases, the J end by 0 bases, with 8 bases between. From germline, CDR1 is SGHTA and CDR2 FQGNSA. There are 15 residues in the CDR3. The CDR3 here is CASSLIGTSNQPQHF. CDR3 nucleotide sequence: TGTGCCAGCAGCTTAATTGGAACTAGCAATCAGCCCCAGCATTTT.

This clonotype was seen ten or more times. Written as DNA, the CDR3 is TGTGCCAGCAGAACCTACAGGGGGGAATCCTACAATGAGCAGTTCTTC. The encoded protein is CASRTYRGESYNEQFF. This sequence joins TRBV6-2 or TRBV6-3 and TRBJ2-1, with TRBD1 identical over 8 bases. The J segment lost 1 base and the V segment lost 6 bases, leaving 8 bases of the junction unmatched. The CDR3 spans 16 residues. Germline CDR1 and CDR2: MNHEY and SVGEGT.

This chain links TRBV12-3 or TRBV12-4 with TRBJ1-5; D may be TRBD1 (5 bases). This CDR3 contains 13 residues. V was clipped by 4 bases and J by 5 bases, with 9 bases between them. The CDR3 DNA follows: TGTGCCAGCAGTTGGGGCAGGGATCAGCCCCAGCATTTT. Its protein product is CASSWGRDQPQHF.

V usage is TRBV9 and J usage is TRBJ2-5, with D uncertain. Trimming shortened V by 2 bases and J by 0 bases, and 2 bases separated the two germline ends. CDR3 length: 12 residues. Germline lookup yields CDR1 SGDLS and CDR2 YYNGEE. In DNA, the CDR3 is TGTGCCAGCAGCGTGAACCAAGAGACCCAGTACTTC. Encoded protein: CASSVNQETQYF.

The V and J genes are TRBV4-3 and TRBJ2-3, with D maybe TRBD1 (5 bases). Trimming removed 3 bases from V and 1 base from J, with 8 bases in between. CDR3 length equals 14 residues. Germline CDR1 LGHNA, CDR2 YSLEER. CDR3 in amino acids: CASSHTTGTDTQYF. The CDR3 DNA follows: TGCGCCAGCAGCCATACGACAGGCACAGATACGCAGTATTTT.

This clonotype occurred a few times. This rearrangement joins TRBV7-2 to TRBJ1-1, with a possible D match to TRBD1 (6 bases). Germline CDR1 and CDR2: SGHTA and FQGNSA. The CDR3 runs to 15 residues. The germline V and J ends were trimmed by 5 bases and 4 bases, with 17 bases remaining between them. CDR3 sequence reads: CASSHRGALGTEAFF. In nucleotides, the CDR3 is TGTGCCAGCAGCCACCGGGGGGCGCTGGGCACTGAAGCTTTCTTT.

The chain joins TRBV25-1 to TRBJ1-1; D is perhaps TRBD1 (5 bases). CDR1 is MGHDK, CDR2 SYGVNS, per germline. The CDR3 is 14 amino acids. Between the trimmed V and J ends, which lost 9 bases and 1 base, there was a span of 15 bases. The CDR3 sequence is CARGRGKGNTEAFF. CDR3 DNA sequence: TGTGCCAGAGGTAGGGGAAAGGGGAACACTGAAGCTTTCTTT.

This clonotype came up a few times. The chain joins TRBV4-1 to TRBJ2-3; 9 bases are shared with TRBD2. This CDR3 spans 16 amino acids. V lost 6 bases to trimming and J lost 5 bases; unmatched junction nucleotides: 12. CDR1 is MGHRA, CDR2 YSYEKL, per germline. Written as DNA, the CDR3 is TGCGCCAGCAGGCGGGGCCGCGGACTAGCGTTAGATACGCAGTATTTT. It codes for CASRRGRGLALDTQYF.

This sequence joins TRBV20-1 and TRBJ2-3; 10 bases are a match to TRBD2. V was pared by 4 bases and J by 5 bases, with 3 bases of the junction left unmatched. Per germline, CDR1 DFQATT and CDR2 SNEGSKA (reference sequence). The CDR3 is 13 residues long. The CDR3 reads CSATPSGGDTQYF. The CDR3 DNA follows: TGCAGTGCTACGCCTAGCGGGGGAGATACGCAGTATTTT.

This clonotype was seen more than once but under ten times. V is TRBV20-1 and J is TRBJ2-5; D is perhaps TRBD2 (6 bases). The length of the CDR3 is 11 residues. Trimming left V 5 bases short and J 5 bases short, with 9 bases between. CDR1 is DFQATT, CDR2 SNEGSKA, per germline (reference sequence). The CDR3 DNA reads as TGCAGTGCTGGGGGGTACGAGACCCAGTACTTC. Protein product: CSAGGYETQYF.

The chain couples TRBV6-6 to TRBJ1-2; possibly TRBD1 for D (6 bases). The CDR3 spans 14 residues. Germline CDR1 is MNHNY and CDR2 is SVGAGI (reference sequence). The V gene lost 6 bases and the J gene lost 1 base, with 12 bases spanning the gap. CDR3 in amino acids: CASSRRGGNYGYTF. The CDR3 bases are TGTGCCAGCAGCCGTAGGGGGGGTAACTATGGCTACACCTTC.

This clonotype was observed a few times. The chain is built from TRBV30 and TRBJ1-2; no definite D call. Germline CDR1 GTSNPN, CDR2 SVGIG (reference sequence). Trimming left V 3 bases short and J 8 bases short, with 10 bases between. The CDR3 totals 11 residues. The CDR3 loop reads CAWSYPWGYTF. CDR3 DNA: TGTGCCTGGAGCTACCCGTGGGGCTACACCTTC. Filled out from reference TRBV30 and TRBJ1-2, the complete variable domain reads SQTIHQWPATLVQPVGSPLSLECTVEGTSNPNLYWYRQAAGRGLQLLFYSVGIGQISSEVPQNLSASRPQDRQFILSSKKLLLSDSGFYLCAWSYPWGYTFGSGTRLTVV.

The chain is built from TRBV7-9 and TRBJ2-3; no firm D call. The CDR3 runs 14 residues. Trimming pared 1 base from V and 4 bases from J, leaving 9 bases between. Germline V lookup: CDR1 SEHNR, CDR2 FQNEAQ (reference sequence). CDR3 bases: TGTGCCAGCAGCTTAGAGGACGGCTCAGATACGCAGTATTTT. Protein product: CASSLEDGSDTQYF.

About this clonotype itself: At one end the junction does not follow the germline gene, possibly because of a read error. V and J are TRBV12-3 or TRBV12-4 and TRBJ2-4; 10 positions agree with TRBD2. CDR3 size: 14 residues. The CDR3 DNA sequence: TGTGCCAGCAGCACTGACGTCGGAGCGGGGGGGGGAGGCTTC. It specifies CASSTDVGAGGGGF.

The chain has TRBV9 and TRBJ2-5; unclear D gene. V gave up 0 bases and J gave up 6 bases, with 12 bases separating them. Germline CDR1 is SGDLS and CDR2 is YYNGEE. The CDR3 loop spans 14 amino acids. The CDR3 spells CASSVDAVWKTQYF. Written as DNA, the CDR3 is TGTGCCAGCAGCGTAGACGCCGTTTGGAAGACCCAGTACTTC.

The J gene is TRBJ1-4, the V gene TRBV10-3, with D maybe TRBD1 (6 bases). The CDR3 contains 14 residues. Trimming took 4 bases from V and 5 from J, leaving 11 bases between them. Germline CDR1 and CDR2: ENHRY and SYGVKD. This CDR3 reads CAISVGQPNEKLFF. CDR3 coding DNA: TGTGCCATCAGTGTGGGACAACCGAATGAAAAACTGTTTTTT.

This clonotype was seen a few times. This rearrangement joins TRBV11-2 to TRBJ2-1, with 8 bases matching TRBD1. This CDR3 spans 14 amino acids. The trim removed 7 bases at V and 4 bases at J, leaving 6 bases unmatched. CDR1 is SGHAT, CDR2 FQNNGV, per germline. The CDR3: CASTFGTGYNEQFF. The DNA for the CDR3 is TGTGCCAGCACCTTCGGGACAGGATACAATGAGCAGTTCTTC.

The CDR3 DNA is TGTGCCAGCACCCCGTACAGGTACCCCAAGCCCAACGTCCTGACTTTC. Amino acid sequence: CASTPYRYPKPNVLTF. The chain uses TRBV28 and TRBJ2-6; D perhaps matches TRBD1 (5 bases). CDR1 and CDR2 (germline): MDHEN, SYDVKM. This CDR3 comprises 16 residues. Trimming removed 7 bases from V and 8 bases from J, with 21 bases in between.

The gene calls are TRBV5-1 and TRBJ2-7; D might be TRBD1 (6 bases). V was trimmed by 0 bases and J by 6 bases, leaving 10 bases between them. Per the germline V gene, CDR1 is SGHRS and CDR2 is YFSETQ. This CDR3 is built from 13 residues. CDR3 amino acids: CASSLGQGSEQYV. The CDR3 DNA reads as TGCGCCAGCAGCTTGGGCCAGGGGAGCGAGCAGTACGTC.

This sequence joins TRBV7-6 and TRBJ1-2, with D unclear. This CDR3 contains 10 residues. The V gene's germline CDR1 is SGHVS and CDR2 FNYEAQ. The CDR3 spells CAERVRGYTF. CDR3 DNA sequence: TGTGCGGAAAGGGTCCGTGGCTACACCTTC.

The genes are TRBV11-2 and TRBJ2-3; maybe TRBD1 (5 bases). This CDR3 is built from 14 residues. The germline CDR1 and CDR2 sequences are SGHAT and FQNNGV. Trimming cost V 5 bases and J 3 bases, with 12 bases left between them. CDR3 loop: CASSPFAGTDTQYF. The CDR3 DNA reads TGTGCCAGCAGCCCGTTCGCAGGGACAGATACGCAGTATTTT.

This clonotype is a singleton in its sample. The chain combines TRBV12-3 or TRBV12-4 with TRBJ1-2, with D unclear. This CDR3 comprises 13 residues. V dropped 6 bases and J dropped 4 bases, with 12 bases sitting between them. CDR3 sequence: CASRGSSGYGYTF. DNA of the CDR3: TGTGCCAGCAGGGGATCCTCTGGCTATGGCTACACCTTC.

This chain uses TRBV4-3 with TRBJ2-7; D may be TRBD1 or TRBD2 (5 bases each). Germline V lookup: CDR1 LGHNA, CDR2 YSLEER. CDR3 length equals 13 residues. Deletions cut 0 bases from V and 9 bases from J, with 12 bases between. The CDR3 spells CASSQDRGFGQYF. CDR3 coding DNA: TGCGCCAGCAGCCAAGATCGGGGCTTCGGGCAGTACTTC.

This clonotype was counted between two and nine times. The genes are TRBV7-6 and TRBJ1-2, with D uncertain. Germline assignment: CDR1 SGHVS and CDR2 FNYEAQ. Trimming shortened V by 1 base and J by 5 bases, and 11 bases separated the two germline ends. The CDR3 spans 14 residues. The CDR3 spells CASSLDAAAYGYTF. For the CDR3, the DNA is TGTGCCAGCAGCTTAGATGCGGCAGCTTATGGCTACACCTTC.